This T cell receptor (beta chain) was identified in a study of molecular identifiers for immune sequencing clone quantification. Germline lookup yields CDR1 SEHNR and CDR2 FQNEAQ (reference sequence). This CDR3 is 14 amino acids long. The V gene lost 7 bases and the J gene lost 5 bases, with 14 bases spanning the gap. TCRdb fed the PCR reads into MiXCR, producing one record per CDR3 protein. The sample records tens of thousands of distinct CDR3 sequences, around 17% being singletons. The sequencing sample was made of naive CD8+ T cells from blood, with Jurkat cell RNA spiked in. As to subset: FACS-sorted CD8+CD4-CCR7+CD45RA+ naive T cells. This TCR derives from a human donor in good health. Some libraries in this study had Jurkat cell RNA spiked in. The V call is TRBV7-9, the J call TRBJ2-2; the D gene is possibly TRBD2 (6 bases). The DNA of the CDR3 is TGTGCCAGCACCGGGGACTGGACGACCGGGGAGCTGTTTTTT. It translates to CASTGDWTTGELFF.